These 25 T cell receptor beta chains share one sample of origin, sequenced in a study of identical twins. MiXCR was run by TCRdb on the 5' RACE reads, yielding one entry per CDR3 protein. The data show hundreds of thousands of distinct CDR3 sequences, 15% to 20% seen once. Separately, the same data were catalogued under a study of T cells expressing NK-cell markers.

Sequencing was performed on PBMCs. These receptors were collected from a woman under 30 in good health.

This chain uses TRBV10-3 with TRBJ2-3; TRBD1 matches 10 bases. The CDR3 sequence is 19 residues long. Germline V gene sequence: CDR1 ENHRY, CDR2 SYGVKD. The V segment lost 2 bases and the J segment 3 bases; nucleotides outside the gene matches: 14. This CDR3 reads CAISERRGTGALRTDTQYF. CDR3 nucleotide sequence: TGTGCCATCAGTGAGAGGCGTGGGACAGGGGCTCTTAGGACAGATACGCAGTATTTT.

V and J are TRBV9 and TRBJ2-2; 7 nucleotides align to TRBD1. The ends lost 3 bases at V and 2 bases at J; junction bases unmatched: 7. Germline V gene data show CDR1 as SGDLS and CDR2 as YYNGEE. The CDR3 loop spans 16 amino acids. The CDR3 nucleotides read TGTGCCAGCAGCGAAACCGGGACAGCTAACACCGGGGAGCTGTTTTTT. As protein: CASSETGTANTGELFF.

The chain joins TRBV12-3 or TRBV12-4 to TRBJ2-3, with D perhaps assigned TRBD1 or TRBD2 (5 bases each). V was clipped by 3 bases and J by 0 bases, with 10 bases between them. This CDR3 has 15 amino acids. CDR3 nucleotides: TGTGCCAGCAGTTTTGGGACCCCTAGCACAGATACGCAGTATTTT. Translated: CASSFGTPSTDTQYF.

In regard to this clonotype: A read error may account for a junction end that differs from germline. The chain employs TRBV20-1 and TRBJ2-3; tentative D call: TRBD2 (5 bases). Per the germline V gene, CDR1 is DFQATT and CDR2 is SNEGSKA (reference sequence). There are 13 residues in the CDR3. CDR3 protein: CSARGLDTDTQYF. CDR3 DNA sequence: TGCAGTGCCAGAGGGTTGGACACAGATACGCAGTATTTT.

The chain uses TRBV20-1 and TRBJ2-1, with 11 bases identical to TRBD2. CDR3 length: 13 residues. The trim removed 6 bases at V and 15 bases at J, leaving 13 bases unmatched. Germline-derived CDR1 and CDR2 are DFQATT and SNEGSKA (reference sequence). CDR3 in amino acids: CSATGTSGPGRFF. In DNA form, the CDR3 reads TGCAGTGCCACCGGGACTAGCGGCCCCGGGCGGTTCTTC.

The chain couples TRBV10-3 to TRBJ2-3; 7 positions match TRBD1. The V gene end was trimmed by 5 bases and the J gene end by 8 bases; junction bases not matched to a gene: 4. CDR3 length: 12 amino acids. From germline, CDR1 is ENHRY and CDR2 SYGVKD. The CDR3 is CAISTTGVTQYF. The CDR3 DNA is TGTGCCATCAGTACCACAGGGGTTACGCAGTATTTT.

This clonotype was counted between two and nine times. The J gene is TRBJ2-2, the V gene TRBV6-1; 7 nucleotides match TRBD2. The CDR3 consists of 14 residues. Germline trimming cut 7 bases from V and 4 bases from J; bases unmatched to any gene: 6. Germline V gene data show CDR1 as MNHNS and CDR2 as SASEGT. CDR3: CASKSGEGTGELFF. In DNA form, the CDR3 reads TGTGCCAGCAAATCGGGGGAGGGCACCGGGGAGCTGTTTTTT.

This clonotype has a handful of counts. The chain couples TRBV20-1 to TRBJ2-7, with 12 bases fitting TRBD2. CDR3 length: 14 residues. Trimming removed 1 base from V and 3 bases from J; junction bases left unmatched: 1. CDR1 is DFQATT and CDR2 is SNEGSKA in the germline V gene (reference sequence). In nucleotides, the CDR3 is TGCAGTGCTAGAGGACTAGCGGGGGACTACGAGCAGTACTTC. Its protein is CSARGLAGDYEQYF.

This clonotype was seen a handful of times. The chain is built from TRBV4-1 and TRBJ2-7; TRBD1 might be the D (6 bases). The germline gives CDR1 MGHRA, CDR2 YSYEKL. The CDR3 spans 15 residues. Trimming removed 1 base from V and 3 bases from J, with 13 bases in between. For the CDR3, the DNA is TGCGCCAGCAGCCAAGTACAGGGCAACTTCTACGAGCAGTACTTC. This translates into CASSQVQGNFYEQYF.

The gene calls are TRBV14 and TRBJ1-6; TRBD1 agrees at 8 bases. With V trimmed by 4 bases and J by 5 bases, 4 bases remained unmatched. CDR3 length: 15 residues. CDR1 SGHDN and CDR2 FVKESK come from the germline V gene. Written as DNA, the CDR3 is TGTGCCAGCAGCCCCCGACAGGGGAATAATTCACCCCTCCACTTT. Translated, it gives CASSPRQGNNSPLHF. Full variable domain (outside the CDR3, taken from reference TRBV14 and TRBJ1-6): EAGVTQFPSHSVIEKGQTVTLRCDPISGHDNLYWYRRVMGKEIKFLLHFVKESKQDESGMPNNRFLAERTGGTYSTLKVQPAELEDSGVYFCASSPRQGNNSPLHFGNGTRLTVT.

This clonotype was seen a few times. V is TRBV5-1 and J is TRBJ1-6; possible D gene TRBD1, 6 bases. V was pared by 4 bases and J by 10 bases, with 15 bases between. The germline V gene has CDR1 SGHRS and CDR2 YFSETQ. The CDR3 loop spans 14 amino acids. CDR3 nucleotide sequence: TGCGCCAGCAGCGTTGACAGGCGGGGGTCACCCCTCCACTTT. It yields the protein CASSVDRRGSPLHF.

This clonotype has more than one count but fewer than ten. The rearrangement links TRBV20-1 to TRBJ1-3, with 7 positions matching TRBD1. This CDR3 region has 12 residues. Germline CDR1 is DFQATT and CDR2 is SNEGSKA (reference sequence). V was pared by 7 bases and J by 3 bases, with 3 bases of the junction left unmatched. In nucleotides, the CDR3 is TGCAGTGTCAGGGGGGATGGAAACACCATATATTTT. Its translation is CSVRGDGNTIYF.

This clonotype was counted a few times. V gene TRBV20-1 combines with J gene TRBJ2-5; D could derive from TRBD1 or TRBD2 (6 bases each). Per the germline V gene, CDR1 is DFQATT and CDR2 is SNEGSKA (reference sequence). Trimming cost V 4 bases and J 3 bases, with 9 bases left between them. This CDR3 region has 12 residues. The CDR3 here is CSATEGEETQYF. Written as DNA, the CDR3 is TGCAGTGCTACGGAGGGGGAAGAGACCCAGTACTTC.

V usage is TRBV6-5 and J usage is TRBJ2-5; D may be TRBD1 (6 bases). The CDR3 is 15 amino acids. Trimming stripped 4 bases from V and 5 bases from J, with 17 bases between. Germline-derived CDR1 and CDR2 are MNHEY and SVGAGI. Here the CDR3 DNA reads TGTGCCAGCAGTTGGGGAACAGGGTCGTCGGAGACCCAGTACTTC. Residues: CASSWGTGSSETQYF.

The J gene is TRBJ1-1, the V gene TRBV20-1; 7 bases align to TRBD1. Germline loops: CDR1 DFQATT, CDR2 SNEGSKA (reference sequence). This CDR3 comprises 13 residues. Unmatched junction bases numbered 3, after V lost 4 bases and J lost 1 base. The CDR3 protein is CSANTGENTEAFF. CDR3 DNA sequence: TGCAGTGCTAATACAGGGGAGAACACTGAAGCTTTCTTT.

This chain connects TRBV2 to TRBJ1-5, with D possibly matching TRBD1 (6 bases). V was clipped by 6 bases and J by 0 bases, with 15 bases between them. The length of the CDR3 is 16 residues. Germline V gives CDR1 SNHLY, CDR2 FYNNEI. CDR3 coding DNA: TGTGCCAGCAGACCGGACAGCGAATATAGCAATCAGCCCCAGCATTTT. Protein product: CASRPDSEYSNQPQHF.

The CDR3 loop reads CATSRDKKGGELFF. For the CDR3, the DNA is TGTGCCACCAGCAGAGACAAAAAGGGGGGGGAGCTGTTTTTT. The chain is built from TRBV15 and TRBJ2-2; D perhaps matches TRBD1 (5 bases). The CDR3 is 14 amino acids. Trimming shortened V by 0 bases and J by 8 bases, and 10 bases separated the two germline ends. Germline assignment: CDR1 LNHNV and CDR2 YYDKDF (reference sequence).

This clonotype showed up just a few times. The V gene is TRBV11-2, the J gene TRBJ2-1; TRBD2 agrees at 13 bases. The V and J ends lost 5 bases and 10 bases, in that order; junction bases with no gene match: 8. The CDR3 runs 15 residues. CDR1 SGHAT and CDR2 FQNNGV come from the germline V gene. In nucleotides, the CDR3 is TGTGCCAGCAGCCCAAGGACTAGCGGGAGTCGCGAGCAGTTCTTC. It translates to CASSPRTSGSREQFF.

The rearrangement links TRBV7-8 to TRBJ2-2; 8 nucleotides agree with TRBD2. The V segment lost 6 bases and the J segment 2 bases; nucleotides outside the gene matches: 8. The CDR3 covers 16 residues. Germline CDR1 reads SGHVS; CDR2 reads FQNEAQ. The CDR3 coding sequence is TGTGCCAGCAGTTCCTTACTAGCGGCAAACACCGGGGAGCTGTTTTTT. Translation gives CASSSLLAANTGELFF.

This clonotype was detected a few times. The V call is TRBV20-1, the J call TRBJ2-1; weak D call: TRBD1 (6 bases). The CDR3 loop spans 14 amino acids. V lost 0 bases to trimming and J lost 10 bases, with 16 bases between them. Germline loops: CDR1 DFQATT, CDR2 SNEGSKA (reference sequence). The CDR3 DNA follows: TGCAGTGCTAGAGATGTTAACAGGGCGATCGAGCAGTTCTTC. Translated, it gives CSARDVNRAIEQFF.

There are a few counts of this clonotype. CDR3 residues: CASTSALWGPKETQYF. The DNA of the CDR3 is TGTGCCAGCACCTCCGCGTTGTGGGGCCCGAAGGAGACCCAGTACTTC. The chain uses TRBV28 and TRBJ2-5; maybe TRBD1 (5 bases). Trimming stripped 7 bases from V and 5 bases from J, with 23 bases between. CDR1 is MDHEN, CDR2 SYDVKM, per germline. The CDR3 is 16 residues long.

This clonotype appeared many times. This sequence joins TRBV10-3 and TRBJ2-3, with 7 bases fitting TRBD2. This CDR3 is 14 amino acids long. Germline V lookup: CDR1 ENHRY, CDR2 SYGVKD. J was trimmed by 2 bases and V by 7 bases; bases with no gene match: 6. CDR3: CAINGGVSTDTQYF. The CDR3 DNA reads as TGTGCCATCAATGGGGGGGTCTCCACAGATACGCAGTATTTT.

This clonotype was recorded a few times. The chain uses TRBV7-2 and TRBJ1-2; 7 bases are shared with TRBD1. The V and J ends lost 2 bases and 8 bases, in that order; junction bases with no gene match: 11. From germline, CDR1 is SGHTA and CDR2 FQGNSA. This CDR3 has 15 amino acids. CDR3 amino acids: CASSLKQGRKWGYTF. CDR3 in DNA: TGTGCCAGCAGCTTAAAACAGGGGAGGAAATGGGGCTACACCTTC.

This clonotype was seen only a few times. The genes are TRBV5-6 and TRBJ1-1; 12 bases agree with TRBD1. Germline V gene lookup returns CDR1 SGHDT and CDR2 YYEEEE. This CDR3 contains 17 residues. The junction had 11 bases not matched to a gene; V was cut back by 5 bases and J by 3 bases. The CDR3 sequence is CASRGRDRGLEDTEAFF. Here the CDR3 DNA reads TGTGCCAGCAGGGGGAGGGACAGGGGGCTTGAGGACACTGAAGCTTTCTTT.

This clonotype showed up just a few times. The chain couples TRBV24-1 to TRBJ2-1; 10 bases align to TRBD2. After removal of 6 bases from V and 7 bases from J, the junction contained 14 bases not matched to a gene. Germline-derived CDR1 and CDR2 are KGHDR and SFDVKD. This CDR3 comprises 17 residues. In DNA, the CDR3 is TGTGCCACCAGTACGCCGGGGGCTAGCGGGAGATTGAATGAGCAGTTCTTC. It translates to CATSTPGASGRLNEQFF.